One and the same sample provided the 32 T cell receptor beta chains below, sequenced in a study of T cell responses to AZD1222 COVID-19 vaccine. Clones were sequenced by immunoSEQ multiplex PCR, and TCRdb holds only the in-frame ones, with some missing. Of over 70,000 clones listed, 85% are singletons. The sequencing used peripheral blood, collected on day 0 of AZD1222 vaccination. The receptors derive from an adult in good health.

The chain has TRBV5-5 and TRBJ1-1, with D possibly being TRBD1 (6 bases). CDR3 length: 13 amino acids. The V gene lost 8 bases and the J gene lost 8 bases, with 19 bases spanning the gap. Germline V gives CDR1 SGHKS, CDR2 YYEKEE (reference sequence). CDR3 sequence (DNA): TGTGCCAGTCTAGAATACCAGGGGTTGGAAGCTTTCTTT. Translation: CASLEYQGLEAFF. Variable domain in full (rest from reference TRBV5-5 and TRBJ1-1): DAGVTQSPTHLIKTRGQQVTLRCSPISGHKSVSWYQQVLGQGPQFIFQYYEKEERGRGNFPDRFSARQFPNYSSELNVNALLLGDSALYLCASLEYQGLEAFFGQGTRLTVV.

V gene TRBV10-3 combines with J gene TRBJ1-2; D call uncertain. V dropped 0 bases and J dropped 8 bases, with 16 bases sitting between them. CDR1 is ENHRY, CDR2 SYGVKD, per germline. The CDR3 contains 15 residues. CDR3 protein: CAISESETPVLGYTF. The CDR3 region has the DNA TGTGCCATCAGTGAGTCGGAGACACCGGTGTTGGGCTACACCTTC.

The chain links TRBV6-5 to TRBJ1-4; weak D call: TRBD1 (6 bases). V lost 0 bases to trimming and J lost 5 bases, with 10 bases between them. Looked up from germline, CDR1 is MNHEY and CDR2 is SVGAGI. The length of the CDR3 is 15 residues. Here the CDR3 DNA reads TGTGCCAGCAGTTACTCGAGGGGGGGGAATGAAAAACTGTTTTTT. Translated, it gives CASSYSRGGNEKLFF.

V gene TRBV12-5 combines with J gene TRBJ1-5; D not resolved. The CDR3 runs 11 residues. The V end lost 6 bases, the J end lost 11 bases, and 11 bases lay between the germline ends. Germline V gene lookup returns CDR1 LGHNT and CDR2 FRNRAP. The CDR3 nucleotides are TGTGCTAGTGGCCTCCAGGATTCCCAGCATTTT. This codes for CASGLQDSQHF. The full variable domain, in which reference TRBV12-5 and TRBJ1-5 provide the parts outside the CDR3, is DARVTQTPRHKVTEMGQEVTMRCQPILGHNTVFWYRQTMMQGLELLAYFRNRAPLDDSGMPKDRFSAEMPDATLATLKIQPSEPRDSAVYFCASGLQDSQHFGDGTRLSIL.

The V call is TRBV29-1, the J call TRBJ2-3, with a tentative D call TRBD2 (5 bases). The CDR3 is 12 amino acids. The V and J ends lost 4 bases and 2 bases respectively, with 7 bases between them. Germline V gene lookup returns CDR1 SQVTM and CDR2 ANQGSEA. The CDR3 is CSVVGDTDTQYF. The CDR3 nucleotides are TGCAGCGTTGTGGGAGACACAGATACGCAGTATTTT.

The genes are TRBV4-1 and TRBJ2-1; weak D call: TRBD1 (6 bases). V was pared by 6 bases and J by 2 bases, with 17 bases between. The germline V gene encodes CDR1 MGHRA and CDR2 YSYEKL. The length of the CDR3 is 16 residues. The CDR3 DNA reads TGCGCCAGCAGTCGGTCCGGAGACAGGACCTACAATGAGCAGTTCTTC. Translation gives CASSRSGDRTYNEQFF.

The CDR3 protein is CASSVRGVGSSYNEQFF. DNA of the CDR3: TGTGCCAGCAGCGTCCGAGGGGTGGGGAGCTCCTACAATGAGCAGTTCTTC. The chain recombines TRBV9 with TRBJ2-1; D possibly uses TRBD1 or TRBD2 (5 bases each). CDR1 is SGDLS and CDR2 is YYNGEE in the germline V gene. Trimming pared 2 bases from V and 0 bases from J, leaving 15 bases between. The CDR3 is 17 residues long.

The V call is TRBV6-5, the J call TRBJ1-1, with 8 positions matching TRBD1. Germline V gene data show CDR1 as MNHEY and CDR2 as SVGAGI. The CDR3 loop spans 12 amino acids. With V trimmed by 4 bases and J by 7 bases, 2 bases remained unmatched. CDR3 sequence reads: CASSLGQGEAFF. CDR3 DNA: TGTGCCAGCAGTTTAGGACAGGGTGAAGCTTTCTTT.

V and J are TRBV19 and TRBJ1-1; tentatively, D is TRBD1 (6 bases). Germline CDR1 reads LNHDA; CDR2 reads SQIVND (reference sequence). The CDR3 totals 13 residues. V lost 7 bases to trimming and J lost 3 bases, with 12 bases between them. The CDR3 region is CASKLQGYTEAFF. In DNA, the CDR3 is TGTGCCAGTAAGTTACAGGGTTACACTGAAGCTTTCTTT. The full variable domain, its missing parts supplied by reference TRBV19 and TRBJ1-1, is DGGITQSPKYLFRKEGQNVTLSCEQNLNHDAMYWYRQDPGQGLRLIYYSQIVNDFQKGDIAEGYSVSREKKESFPLTVTSAQKNPTAFYLCASKLQGYTEAFFGQGTRLTVV.

V and J are TRBV11-2 and TRBJ2-1, with unresolved D. From germline, CDR1 is SGHAT and CDR2 FQNNGV. Trimming took off 1 base at V and 1 base at J, with 11 bases between the two ends. CDR3 length equals 16 residues. CDR3 in amino acids: CASSLVGSRSYNEQFF. Written as DNA, the CDR3 is TGTGCCAGCAGCTTAGTCGGATCAAGGTCCTACAATGAGCAGTTCTTC.

The chain employs TRBV6-5 and TRBJ1-5; 7 positions match TRBD1. The V and J ends lost 6 bases and 5 bases, in that order; junction bases with no gene match: 7. This CDR3 is 14 amino acids long. Germline values: CDR1 MNHEY, CDR2 SVGAGI. This chain's CDR3 is CASSRQGRYQPQHF. For the CDR3, the DNA is TGTGCCAGCAGCCGACAGGGACGTTATCAGCCCCAGCATTTT.

The CDR3 DNA sequence: TGTGCCAGCAGCTTGAAAGGGTCTTCTCTCAATGAGCAGTTCTTC. Its translation is CASSLKGSSLNEQFF. The chain links TRBV11-1 to TRBJ2-1; D unclear. There are 15 residues in the CDR3. Trimming took 3 bases from V and 6 from J, leaving 15 bases between them. The germline V gene encodes CDR1 SGHAT and CDR2 FQDESV (reference sequence).

The V call is TRBV10-3, the J call TRBJ2-2, with D possibly matching TRBD1 (5 bases). V lost 6 bases and J 0 bases, leaving 5 bases between the germline ends. The CDR3 covers 13 residues. Per the germline V gene, CDR1 is ENHRY and CDR2 is SYGVKD. The CDR3 loop reads CAIRQANTGELFF. DNA of the CDR3: TGTGCCATCAGACAGGCGAACACCGGGGAGCTGTTTTTT.

This rearrangement joins TRBV2 to TRBJ1-1, with TRBD1 matching over 8 bases. The CDR3 is 14 amino acids. Germline V gene data show CDR1 as SNHLY and CDR2 as FYNNEI. V trimming: 6 bases; J trimming: 4 bases; junction bases outside the gene matches: 7. The CDR3 coding sequence is TGTGCCAGCAGCCCACGACAGGGGTCCACTGAAGCTTTCTTT. Translating it yields CASSPRQGSTEAFF.

In this sample, this clone turned up once. The chain combines TRBV5-5 with TRBJ2-5; D might be TRBD2 (7 bases). V was clipped by 2 bases and J by 4 bases, with 12 bases between them. CDR1 and CDR2 from the germline V gene are SGHKS and YYEKEE (reference sequence). This CDR3 spans 14 amino acids. The CDR3 sequence is CASSFVGGGETQYF. The CDR3 region has the DNA TGTGCCAGCAGCTTTGTGGGAGGGGGAGAGACCCAGTACTTC.

The chain recombines TRBV7-2 with TRBJ2-4; 8 bases agree with TRBD2. This CDR3 comprises 17 residues. V lost 5 bases and J lost 1; bases outside the gene matches: 10. The germline V gene has CDR1 SGHTA and CDR2 FQGNSA. Here the CDR3 reads CASSQWSGSGAKNIQYF. CDR3 nucleotides: TGTGCCAGCAGCCAATGGAGCGGGAGCGGGGCCAAAAACATTCAGTACTTC.

This sequence joins TRBV11-2 and TRBJ2-1, with D unresolved. CDR3 length: 14 amino acids. Trimming stripped 5 bases from V and 5 bases from J, with 13 bases between. CDR1 is SGHAT, CDR2 FQNNGV, per germline. This CDR3 is CASSTPPENNEQFF. In DNA form, the CDR3 reads TGTGCCAGCAGCACACCCCCAGAGAACAATGAGCAGTTCTTC.

This rearrangement joins TRBV29-1 to TRBJ1-1, with 8 bases lining up with TRBD1. This CDR3 has 12 residues. Germline values: CDR1 SQVTM, CDR2 ANQGSEA. With V trimmed by 7 bases and J by 2 bases, 3 bases remained unmatched. CDR3 DNA sequence: TGCAGCGGACAGGGGTACAACACTGAAGCTTTCTTT. Protein sequence: CSGQGYNTEAFF.

The chain combines TRBV29-1 with TRBJ2-5; D is unclear. Germline V CDR1 and CDR2: SQVTM, ANQGSEA. The CDR3 spans 12 residues. The V end lost 5 bases, the J end lost 0 bases, and 7 bases lay between the germline ends. The CDR3 region is CSVRLYQETQYF. CDR3 coding DNA: TGCAGCGTTAGGCTGTACCAAGAGACCCAGTACTTC.

The J gene is TRBJ2-3, the V gene TRBV6-5, with TRBD1 matching 7 bases. CDR3 length: 15 residues. J was trimmed by 2 bases and V by 4 bases; bases with no gene match: 6. Germline assignment: CDR1 MNHEY and CDR2 SVGAGI. In DNA form, the CDR3 reads TGTGCCAGCAGTTCGACAGGGTATATCACAGATACGCAGTATTTT. It encodes CASSSTGYITDTQYF.

The sample holds a few counts of this clone. The CDR3 loop is CASSTQSYEGSHGYEQFF. In DNA, the CDR3 is TGTGCCAGTAGTACCCAATCATATGAGGGTTCGCACGGCTATGAGCAGTTCTTC. The chain joins TRBV19 to TRBJ2-1; D possibly corresponds to TRBD2 (5 bases). V lost 4 bases and J lost 8, with 27 bases in between. Germline V gene data show CDR1 as LNHDA and CDR2 as SQIVND (reference sequence). This CDR3 spans 18 amino acids.

This sequence joins TRBV12-3 or TRBV12-4 and TRBJ2-7; D is perhaps TRBD2 (5 bases). Trimming took 6 bases from V and 4 from J, leaving 13 bases between them. There are 13 residues in the CDR3. This CDR3 is CASSSGLGYEQYF. The CDR3 bases are TGTGCCAGCAGCTCCGGACTGGGATACGAGCAGTACTTC.

Notes on this clone: In the same sample, other DNA sequences code for this CDR3. V is TRBV18 and J is TRBJ1-2, with D possibly TRBD1 on 6 matching bases. Germline CDR1 reads KGHSH; CDR2 reads LQKENI. This CDR3 is built from 13 residues. V gave up 3 bases and J gave up 4 bases, with 9 bases separating them. CDR3 protein: CASSPDSIYGYTF. In nucleotides, the CDR3 is TGTGCCAGCTCACCGGACAGCATCTATGGCTACACCTTC.

The J gene is TRBJ1-1, the V gene TRBV7-9; a weak D match, TRBD1 (5 bases). CDR3 length equals 13 residues. Trimming removed 5 bases at V and 3 bases at J, with 10 bases between. Germline values: CDR1 SEHNR, CDR2 FQNEAQ (reference sequence). Written as DNA, the CDR3 is TGTGCCAGCAGCCTTCTGGGGGACACTGAAGCTTTCTTT. It yields the protein CASSLLGDTEAFF.

The chain recombines TRBV19 with TRBJ2-7; D is unresolved. The ends were cut back, 4 bases at V and 2 bases at J, with 12 bases in the middle. The CDR3 has 14 amino acids. Germline CDR1 and CDR2: LNHDA and SQIVND (reference sequence). The CDR3 is CASSTTGDPYEQYF. Here the CDR3 DNA reads TGTGCCAGTAGTACGACCGGCGACCCCTACGAGCAGTACTTC.

The rearrangement joins TRBV30 to TRBJ2-7; D is ambiguous. V lost 1 base, J lost 3 bases, and 4 bases lay in between. CDR3 size: 11 residues. The germline gives CDR1 GTSNPN, CDR2 SVGIG (reference sequence). CDR3 in DNA: TGTGCCTGGAGTGAGGGCTACGAGCAGTACTTC. It encodes CAWSEGYEQYF.

V gene TRBV2 combines with J gene TRBJ2-7; 13 bases match TRBD2. Per germline, CDR1 SNHLY and CDR2 FYNNEI. The V and J ends lost 8 bases and 5 bases, in that order; junction bases with no gene match: 3. There are 13 residues in the CDR3. In DNA form, the CDR3 reads TGTGCCAGCGGACTAGCGGGGGTTCACGAGCAGTACTTC. Its translation is CASGLAGVHEQYF. Full variable domain (outside the CDR3, taken from reference TRBV2 and TRBJ2-7): EPEVTQTPSHQVTQMGQEVILRCVPISNHLYFYWYRQILGQKVEFLVSFYNNEISEKSEIFDDQFSVERPDGSNFTLKIRSTKLEDSAMYFCASGLAGVHEQYFGPGTRLTVT.

V and J are TRBV10-3 and TRBJ1-5; no reliable D call. The CDR3 spans 14 residues. Between the trimmed V and J ends, which lost 0 bases and 9 bases, there was a span of 12 bases. Looked up from germline, CDR1 is ENHRY and CDR2 is SYGVKD. CDR3 coding DNA: TGTGCCATCAGTGAGTCCCCGACCTTCGGGCCCCAGCATTTT. Its protein is CAISESPTFGPQHF.

The chain employs TRBV5-1 and TRBJ2-7; the match to TRBD1 covers 9 bases. The germline V gene encodes CDR1 SGHRS and CDR2 YFSETQ. The CDR3 sequence is 16 residues long. With V trimmed by 7 bases and J by 1 base, 12 bases remained unmatched. The CDR3 loop is CASRKGRGTGSYEQYF. The CDR3 DNA sequence: TGCGCCAGCCGCAAAGGACGGGGGACAGGGTCCTACGAGCAGTACTTC.

This chain uses TRBV11-3 with TRBJ1-5; no clear D gene. Germline V gene lookup returns CDR1 SGHNT and CDR2 YENEEA. V lost 0 bases and J 1 base, leaving 7 bases between the germline ends. The CDR3 covers 15 residues. The chain's CDR3 is CASSLEFWSNQPQHF. The DNA for the CDR3 is TGTGCCAGCAGCTTAGAGTTCTGGAGCAATCAGCCCCAGCATTTT. The variable domain in full, with the rest retrieved from reference TRBV11-3 and TRBJ1-5, is EAGVVQSPRYKIIEKKQPVAFWCNPISGHNTLYWYLQNLGQGPELLIRYENEEAVDDSQLPKDRFSAERLKGVDSTLKIQPAELGDSAVYLCASSLEFWSNQPQHFGDGTRLSIL.

The chain couples TRBV6-5 to TRBJ1-5, with 7 bases identical to TRBD1. The CDR3 has 15 residues. V shed 5 bases and J 7 bases; nucleotides not matched to a gene: 11. The germline CDR1 and CDR2 sequences are MNHEY and SVGAGI. The CDR3 sequence is CASSPGGAGGQPQHF. The CDR3 nucleotides are TGTGCCAGCAGTCCAGGAGGGGCAGGGGGACAGCCCCAGCATTTT.

This chain joins TRBV7-8 and TRBJ1-1; possibly TRBD1 for D (6 bases). CDR1 is SGHVS and CDR2 is FQNEAQ in the germline V gene. V lost 6 bases and J lost 0, with 17 bases in between. The CDR3 contains 16 residues. The CDR3: CASRGGPLIMNTEAFF. Written as DNA, the CDR3 is TGTGCCAGCAGGGGGGGGCCGCTTATAATGAACACTGAAGCTTTCTTT. The complete variable domain, with remaining parts taken from reference TRBV7-8 and TRBJ1-1, reads GAGVSQSPRYKVAKRGQDVALRCDPISGHVSLFWYQQALGQGPEFLTYFQNEAQLDKSGLPSDRFFAERPEGSVSTLKIQRTQQEDSAVYLCASRGGPLIMNTEAFFGQGTRLTVV.